This entry features one T cell receptor beta chain sequence. The source of the sample is a study of blood T cell repertoires in COVID-19. Across the study: Both acute and convalescent COVID-19 samples were obtained from the United States, Italy and Spain. PBMCs, B-cell-depleted T cells, or T cells were the source of the cDNA or gDNA that made up the material.

The study recruited people aged 18 to 89 years across approximately 23 US areas. Per the authors' pipeline: For nucleated cells, counts were estimated from reference gene primer amplification. TCRdb's copy holds only in-frame clones and misses some; the assay was immunoSEQ multiplex PCR. V, J and clone size derive from that table, while D and trimming were established from the DNA sequence. The sample has about 310,000 clones; less than 85% are singletons. This sequence originates from a woman in her twenties or thirties who had been exposed to COVID-19. Input material: PBMCs or T cells enriched from blood (not recorded which).

CDR3 residues: CASSHETQYF. CDR3 DNA: TGTGCCAGCAGCCATGAGACGCAGTATTTT. This chain joins TRBV7-9 and TRBJ2-3; no firm D call. The CDR3 is 10 residues long. V lost 5 bases, J lost 9 bases, and 6 bases lay in between. Germline CDR1 SEHNR, CDR2 FQNEAQ (reference sequence).